These 28 T cell receptor beta chains share one sample of origin, sequenced in a study of T-cell reconstitution after alpha-beta-depleted transplantation in children. Researchers prepared the TCRbeta library using unique molecular identifiers, the study reports. MiXCR was run by TCRdb on the PCR reads, yielding one entry per CDR3 protein. Among about 170,000 distinct CDR3 sequences listed, around 10% were seen once. The source material was PBMCs, sampled before TCRalphabeta/CD19-depleted stem cell transplant. The receptors were sampled from a boy aged 2 to 10 with acute myeloid leukemia, due to receive a stem cell transplant.

Regarding this clonotype: Being one base from a much bigger clone, this may be a read error. This chain uses TRBV6-5 with TRBJ2-1; no clear D. The CDR3 extends over 13 amino acids. Germline CDR1 MNHEY, CDR2 SVGAGI. CDR3 sequence: CASTYSGYNEQFF. CDR3 DNA: TGTGCCAGCACTTACTCGGGTTACAATGAGCAGTTCTTC.

This clonotype was detected many times. This sequence joins TRBV11-2 and TRBJ2-7; perhaps TRBD2 as D (5 bases). The V and J ends lost 5 bases and 6 bases respectively, with 20 bases between them. CDR1 is SGHAT, CDR2 FQNNGV, per germline. This CDR3 has 15 amino acids. CDR3 in amino acids: CASSMGWAGRGEQYV. In DNA form, the CDR3 reads TGTGCCAGCAGCATGGGGTGGGCAGGTCGGGGCGAGCAGTACGTC.

Points on this clonotype: This clone may be a read error of a much larger clone one base away. V and J are TRBV20-1 and TRBJ1-1; a weak D match, TRBD1 (5 bases). The germline V gene encodes CDR1 DFQATT and CDR2 SNEGSKA (reference sequence). Deletions cut 7 bases from V and 1 base from J, with 16 bases between. The CDR3 sequence is 14 residues long. CDR3 nucleotides: TGCAGTGTTAGGAGGGGTGGTGGGAACACTGAAGCTTTCTTT. It is translated as CSVRRGGGNTEAFF.

The sample holds many counts of this clonotype. V gene TRBV20-1 combines with J gene TRBJ1-1; D unresolved. The V end was cut by 1 base, the J end by 7 bases, with 7 bases between. The germline CDR1 and CDR2 sequences are DFQATT and SNEGSKA (reference sequence). CDR3 length equals 11 residues. CDR3 amino acids: CSARGLGEAFF. CDR3 bases: TGCAGTGCTAGAGGACTTGGTGAAGCTTTCTTT.

Details on this clonotype: A much larger clone differs by one base, so this may be a read error. The chain recombines TRBV18 with TRBJ1-1; D remains unclear. CDR3 length: 13 amino acids. CDR1 and CDR2 from the germline V gene are KGHSH and LQKENI. CDR3 region: CANSPRWRNEAFF. DNA for the CDR3: TGTGCCAACTCACCAAGATGGCGGAATGAAGCTTTCTTT.

In this sample, this clonotype turned up many times. The chain employs TRBV5-1 and TRBJ1-1; maybe TRBD1 (6 bases). Trimming shortened V by 5 bases and J by 9 bases, and 11 bases separated the two germline ends. Germline V lookup: CDR1 SGHRS, CDR2 YFSETQ. The CDR3 consists of 11 residues. Here the CDR3 reads CASSYQGKAFF. The CDR3 bases are TGCGCCAGCAGTTACCAGGGGAAAGCTTTCTTT. Based on the CDR3 plus reference TRBV5-1 and TRBJ1-1, the full variable domain is KAGVTQTPRYLIKTRGQQVTLSCSPISGHRSVSWYQQTPGQGLQFLFEYFSETQRNKGNFPGRFSGRQFSNSRSEMNVSTLELGDSALYLCASSYQGKAFFGQGTRLTVV.

Worth noting for this clonotype: A much larger clone sits a single nucleotide away, making a read error possible. The chain is built from TRBV7-9 and TRBJ2-1; 7 nucleotides agree with TRBD2. In germline, CDR1 is SEHNR, CDR2 FQNEAQ (reference sequence). Unmatched junction bases numbered 13, after V lost 4 bases and J lost 10 bases. CDR3 size: 15 residues. CDR3: CASSSAETSPLEQFF. DNA of the CDR3: TGTGCCAGCAGCTCCGCCGAGACTAGCCCCTTGGAGCAGTTCTTC.

This clonotype has ten or more counts. The genes are TRBV29-1 and TRBJ2-5, with D maybe TRBD1 (9 bases). CDR3 length: 14 amino acids. With 8 bases removed from V and 5 bases from J, the gap between germline ends came to 21 bases. Germline V gene lookup returns CDR1 SQVTM and CDR2 ANQGSEA. CDR3 amino acids: CSMYVAGTGETQYF. CDR3 DNA: TGCAGCATGTATGTAGCGGGGACAGGGGAGACCCAGTACTTC.

The CDR3 is CASSPLGMPYEQYF. CDR3 coding DNA: TGTGCCAGCAGCCCCCTTGGGATGCCCTACGAGCAGTACTTC. The chain carries TRBV7-9 and TRBJ2-7, with unresolved D. The germline V gene encodes CDR1 SEHNR and CDR2 FQNEAQ (reference sequence). The V end lost 5 bases, the J end lost 2 bases, and 13 bases lay between the germline ends. The CDR3 has 14 residues.

This clonotype was counted many times. The chain joins TRBV7-2 to TRBJ2-2; D possibly corresponds to TRBD2 (5 bases). Germline CDR1 reads SGHTA; CDR2 reads FQGNSA. CDR3 length: 14 residues. V lost 5 bases and J lost 1, with 8 bases in between. The CDR3 DNA follows: TGTGCCAGCAGCCCTAGCAAGAACACCGGGGAGCTGTTTTTT. Amino acid sequence: CASSPSKNTGELFF.

This clonotype showed up many times. The rearrangement links TRBV7-9 to TRBJ2-3; perhaps TRBD1 as D (5 bases). Germline V gives CDR1 SEHNR, CDR2 FQNEAQ (reference sequence). This CDR3 region has 12 residues. The V and J ends lost 2 bases and 8 bases respectively, with 8 bases between them. The CDR3, as DNA: TGTGCCAGCAGCTTACTGCAGGGTACGCAGTATTTT. Its translation is CASSLLQGTQYF.

The table lists this clonotype with many counts. The chain combines TRBV7-9 with TRBJ1-3; 7 bases match TRBD1. The CDR3 sequence is 16 residues long. V shed 5 bases and J 0 bases; nucleotides not matched to a gene: 7. Germline lookup yields CDR1 SEHNR and CDR2 FQNEAQ (reference sequence). CDR3 in amino acids: CASSPTPGGSGNTIYF. The DNA for the CDR3 is TGTGCCAGCAGCCCTACCCCAGGGGGCTCTGGAAACACCATATATTTT. Full variable domain (rest looked up from reference TRBV7-9 and TRBJ1-3): DTGVSQNPRHKITKRGQNVTFRCDPISEHNRLYWYRQTLGQGPEFLTYFQNEAQLEKSRLLSDRFSAERPKGSFSTLEIQRTEQGDSAMYLCASSPTPGGSGNTIYFGEGSWLTVV.

This clonotype has ten or more counts. The DNA for the CDR3 is TGTGCCAGCAGCTTAGCTGTTTCGGGAGGACAGGGAGGAAGCCGTGGCCAGTACTTC. Translation: CASSLAVSGGQGGSRGQYF. The chain employs TRBV7-6 and TRBJ2-5, with TRBD1 as a possible D gene (8 bases). Germline CDR1 is SGHVS and CDR2 is FNYEAQ. V was cut by 0 bases and J by 10 bases, with 30 bases left in between. The CDR3 sequence is 19 residues long. Full variable domain (remainder filled in from reference TRBV7-6 and TRBJ2-5): GAGVSQSPRYKVTKRGQDVALRCDPISGHVSLYWYRQALGQGPEFLTYFNYEAQQDKSGLPNDRFSAERPEGSISTLTIQRTEQRDSAMYRCASSLAVSGGQGGSRGQYFGPGTRLLVL.

In its sample, this clonotype was seen many times. V usage is TRBV5-1 and J usage is TRBJ2-5; 7 nucleotides match TRBD2. Germline CDR1 and CDR2: SGHRS and YFSETQ. V lost 4 bases, J lost 3 bases, and 3 bases stayed unmatched. The CDR3 has 13 amino acids. The CDR3: CASSALAEETQYF. As DNA, the CDR3 is TGCGCCAGCAGCGCCCTAGCGGAAGAGACCCAGTACTTC.

The J gene is TRBJ1-6, the V gene TRBV7-6; possible D gene TRBD1, 5 bases. This CDR3 comprises 14 residues. With 3 bases removed from V and 10 bases from J, the gap between germline ends came to 13 bases. The germline CDR1 and CDR2 sequences are SGHVS and FNYEAQ. This chain's CDR3 is CASSLPGKGSPLHF. CDR3 DNA: TGTGCCAGCAGCTTGCCGGGAAAGGGGTCACCCCTCCACTTT.

This clonotype has ten or more counts. The V gene is TRBV7-2, the J gene TRBJ2-1; D uncertain. CDR3 length: 16 residues. The V gene's germline CDR1 is SGHTA and CDR2 FQGNSA. The V gene lost 2 bases and the J gene lost 8 bases, with 19 bases spanning the gap. The CDR3 region is CASSLLRPNLPYEQFF. CDR3 bases: TGTGCCAGCAGCTTATTACGGCCGAACCTACCGTATGAGCAGTTCTTC.

This clonotype was observed many times. The rearrangement joins TRBV20-1 to TRBJ2-7; D unclear. V lost 2 bases and J 0 bases, leaving 11 bases between the germline ends. CDR1 DFQATT and CDR2 SNEGSKA come from the germline V gene (reference sequence). CDR3 length: 14 amino acids. The CDR3 DNA reads as TGCAGTGCTAGAATTCCGGACCGCTCCTACGAGCAGTACTTC. Encoded protein: CSARIPDRSYEQYF.

Note on this clonotype: This clone may be a read error of a much larger clone one base away. The J gene is TRBJ2-3, the V gene TRBV6-6; 8 bases agree with TRBD1. V shed 5 bases and J 5 bases; nucleotides not matched to a gene: 0. Germline V lookup: CDR1 MNHNY, CDR2 SVGAGI (reference sequence). The CDR3 covers 12 residues. This chain's CDR3 is CASSTGGDTQYF. CDR3 DNA: TGTGCCAGCAGTACAGGGGGAGATACGCAGTATTTT.

This clonotype was seen many times. The V and J genes are TRBV7-9 and TRBJ2-6; D is unresolved. Germline assignment: CDR1 SEHNR and CDR2 FQNEAQ (reference sequence). Trimming shortened V by 3 bases and J by 0 bases, and 6 bases separated the two germline ends. This CDR3 contains 15 residues. CDR3 nucleotides: TGTGCCAGCAGCTTCTTCAGCTCTGGGGCCAACGTCCTGACTTTC. This translates into CASSFFSSGANVLTF. Using reference TRBV7-9 and TRBJ2-6 for the parts outside the CDR3, the full variable domain is DTGVSQNPRHKITKRGQNVTFRCDPISEHNRLYWYRQTLGQGPEFLTYFQNEAQLEKSRLLSDRFSAERPKGSFSTLEIQRTEQGDSAMYLCASSFFSSGANVLTFGAGSRLTVL.

This clonotype was seen ten or more times. The chain combines TRBV5-1 with TRBJ2-1; D unresolved. The V end lost 7 bases, the J end lost 0 bases, and 8 bases lay between the germline ends. Germline values: CDR1 SGHRS, CDR2 YFSETQ. There are 13 residues in the CDR3. CDR3 nucleotides: TGCGCCAGCTCGAAGAGCTCCTACAATGAGCAGTTCTTC. This sequence encodes CASSKSSYNEQFF.

This clonotype turned up a few times. V is TRBV7-3 and J is TRBJ2-3, with a weak D call TRBD1 (5 bases). The ends were cut back, 5 bases at V and 1 base at J, with 10 bases in the middle. This CDR3 comprises 14 residues. Per germline, CDR1 SGHTA and CDR2 FQGTGA. The CDR3 is CASSQQTGTDTQYF. The CDR3 region has the DNA TGTGCCAGCAGCCAGCAGACAGGCACAGATACGCAGTATTTT.

This clonotype was seen ten or more times. The CDR3 spells CASSRRPGQGSTYEQYF. CDR3 nucleotides: TGTGCCAGCAGCCGCCGACCGGGACAGGGGTCAACCTACGAGCAGTACTTC. The chain is built from TRBV7-8 and TRBJ2-7, with 10 nucleotides matching TRBD1. The CDR3 covers 17 residues. Per the germline V gene, CDR1 is SGHVS and CDR2 is FQNEAQ. Germline trimming cut 5 bases from V and 2 bases from J; bases unmatched to any gene: 12.

This clonotype was seen at least ten times. This sequence joins TRBV5-1 and TRBJ2-1; 11 bases line up with TRBD2. Losses at the gene ends were 2 bases for V and 6 bases for J; bases not matched to a gene: 4. The CDR3 consists of 15 residues. Germline CDR1 SGHRS, CDR2 YFSETQ. The CDR3: CASSFGSGGANEQFF. The CDR3 bases are TGCGCCAGCAGCTTTGGTAGCGGGGGGGCCAATGAGCAGTTCTTC. The full variable domain, in which reference TRBV5-1 and TRBJ2-1 provide the parts outside the CDR3, is KAGVTQTPRYLIKTRGQQVTLSCSPISGHRSVSWYQQTPGQGLQFLFEYFSETQRNKGNFPGRFSGRQFSNSRSEMNVSTLELGDSALYLCASSFGSGGANEQFFGPGTRLTVL.

This clonotype was observed many times. J is TRBJ1-3 and V is TRBV5-4; 7 nucleotides line up with TRBD1. The CDR3 spans 15 residues. The V segment lost 0 bases and the J segment 2 bases; nucleotides outside the gene matches: 2. Per the germline V gene, CDR1 is SGHNT and CDR2 is YYREEE (reference sequence). As DNA, the CDR3 is TGTGCCAGCAGCTTGGGGGGGACAGCTGGAAACACCATATATTTT. As protein: CASSLGGTAGNTIYF. Complete variable domain (other parts from reference TRBV5-4 and TRBJ1-3): ETGVTQSPTHLIKTRGQQVTLRCSSQSGHNTVSWYQQALGQGPQFIFQYYREEENGRGNFPPRFSGLQFPNYSSELNVNALELDDSALYLCASSLGGTAGNTIYFGEGSWLTVV.

This clonotype was recorded at least ten times. This chain connects TRBV7-2 to TRBJ2-2, with a weak D call TRBD2 (6 bases). V shed 6 bases and J shed 1 base, with 12 bases lying between them. CDR3 length: 15 amino acids. Germline CDR1 reads SGHTA; CDR2 reads FQGNSA. The CDR3 reads CASSLLGGNTGELFF. The CDR3 nucleotides are TGTGCCAGCAGTTTATTGGGGGGGAACACCGGGGAGCTGTTTTTT.

Many counts were recorded for this clonotype. The V gene is TRBV5-6, the J gene TRBJ2-3; D perhaps matches TRBD2 (6 bases). Germline CDR1 is SGHDT and CDR2 is YYEEEE. Between the trimmed V and J ends, which lost 4 bases and 0 bases, there was a span of 21 bases. This CDR3 contains 18 residues. In nucleotides, the CDR3 is TGTGCCAGCAGCCCCTGGTGGGCGGGATTTTCTAGCACAGATACGCAGTATTTT. Translating gives CASSPWWAGFSSTDTQYF.

On this clonotype: Possible read error: a much larger clone is one base away. The chain joins TRBV20-1 to TRBJ2-1, with D unclear. CDR1 is DFQATT, CDR2 SNEGSKA, per germline (reference sequence). CDR3 length equals 14 residues. The CDR3 loop is CIARGPLDYNEQFF. The CDR3 DNA is TGCATTGCTAGAGGCCCCCTAGACTACAATGAGCAGTTCTTC.

This clonotype occurred many times. The chain carries TRBV11-2 and TRBJ1-2, with 8 bases aligning to TRBD1. Germline-derived CDR1 and CDR2 are SGHAT and FQNNGV. CDR3 length: 17 residues. The J segment lost 4 bases and the V segment lost 5 bases, leaving 15 bases of the junction unmatched. The CDR3 reads CASSPGTGSAGGYGYTF. CDR3 sequence (DNA): TGTGCCAGCAGCCCTGGGACAGGATCGGCCGGGGGCTATGGCTACACCTTC. The complete variable domain, with remaining parts taken from reference TRBV11-2 and TRBJ1-2, reads EAGVAQSPRYKIIEKRQSVAFWCNPISGHATLYWYQQILGQGPKLLIQFQNNGVVDDSQLPKDRFSAERLKGVDSTLKIQPAKLEDSAVYLCASSPGTGSAGGYGYTFGSGTRLTVV.